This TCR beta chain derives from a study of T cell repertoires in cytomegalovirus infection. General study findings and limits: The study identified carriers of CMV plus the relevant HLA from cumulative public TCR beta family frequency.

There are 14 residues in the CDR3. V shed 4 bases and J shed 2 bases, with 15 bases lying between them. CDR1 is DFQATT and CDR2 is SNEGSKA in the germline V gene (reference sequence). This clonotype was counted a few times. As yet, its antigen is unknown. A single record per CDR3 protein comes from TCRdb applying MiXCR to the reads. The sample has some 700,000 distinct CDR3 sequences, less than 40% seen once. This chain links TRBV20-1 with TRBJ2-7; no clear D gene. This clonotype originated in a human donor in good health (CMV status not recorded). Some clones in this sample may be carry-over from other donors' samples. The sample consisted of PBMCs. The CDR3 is CSATDSRVAYEQYF. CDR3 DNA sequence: TGCAGTGCTACGGATTCACGGGTAGCCTACGAGCAGTACTTC.